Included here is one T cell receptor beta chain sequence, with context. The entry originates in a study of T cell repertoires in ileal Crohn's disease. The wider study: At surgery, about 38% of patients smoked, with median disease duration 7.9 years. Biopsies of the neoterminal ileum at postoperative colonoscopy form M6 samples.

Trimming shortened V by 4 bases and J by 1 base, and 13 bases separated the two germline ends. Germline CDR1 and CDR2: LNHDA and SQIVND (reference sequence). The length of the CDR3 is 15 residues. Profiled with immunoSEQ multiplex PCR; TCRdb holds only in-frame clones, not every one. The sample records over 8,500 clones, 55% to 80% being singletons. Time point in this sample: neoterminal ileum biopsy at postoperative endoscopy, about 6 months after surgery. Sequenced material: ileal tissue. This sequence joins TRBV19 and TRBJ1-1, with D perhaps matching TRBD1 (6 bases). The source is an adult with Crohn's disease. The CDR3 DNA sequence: TGTGCCAGTAGTAGGGGGGGCGTGAGGAACACTGAAGCTTTCTTT. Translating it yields CASSRGGVRNTEAFF. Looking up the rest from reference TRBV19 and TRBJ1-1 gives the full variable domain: DGGITQSPKYLFRKEGQNVTLSCEQNLNHDAMYWYRQDPGQGLRLIYYSQIVNDFQKGDIAEGYSVSREKKESFPLTVTSAQKNPTAFYLCASSRGGVRNTEAFFGQGTRLTVV.